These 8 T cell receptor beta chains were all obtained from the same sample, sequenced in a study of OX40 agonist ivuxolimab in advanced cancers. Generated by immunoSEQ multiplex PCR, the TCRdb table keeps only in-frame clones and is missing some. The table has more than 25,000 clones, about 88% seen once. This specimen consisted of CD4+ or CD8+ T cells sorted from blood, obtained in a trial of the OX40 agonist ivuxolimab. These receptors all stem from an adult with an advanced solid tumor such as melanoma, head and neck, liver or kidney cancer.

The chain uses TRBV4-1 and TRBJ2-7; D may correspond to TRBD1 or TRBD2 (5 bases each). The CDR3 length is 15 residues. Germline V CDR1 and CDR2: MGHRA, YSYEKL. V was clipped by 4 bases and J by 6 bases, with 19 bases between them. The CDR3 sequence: CASSLSGTGSVEQYF. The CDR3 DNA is TGCGCCAGCAGCCTGTCCGGGACGGGTTCGGTCGAGCAGTACTTC.

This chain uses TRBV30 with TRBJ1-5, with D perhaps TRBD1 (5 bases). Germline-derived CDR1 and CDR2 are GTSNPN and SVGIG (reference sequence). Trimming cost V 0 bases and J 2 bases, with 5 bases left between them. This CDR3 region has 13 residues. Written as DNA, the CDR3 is TGTGCCTGGAGTGTAGGGGGCAATCAGCCCCAGCATTTT. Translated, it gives CAWSVGGNQPQHF. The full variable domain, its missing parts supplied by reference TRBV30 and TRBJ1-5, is SQTIHQWPATLVQPVGSPLSLECTVEGTSNPNLYWYRQAAGRGLQLLFYSVGIGQISSEVPQNLSASRPQDRQFILSSKKLLLSDSGFYLCAWSVGGNQPQHFGDGTRLSIL.

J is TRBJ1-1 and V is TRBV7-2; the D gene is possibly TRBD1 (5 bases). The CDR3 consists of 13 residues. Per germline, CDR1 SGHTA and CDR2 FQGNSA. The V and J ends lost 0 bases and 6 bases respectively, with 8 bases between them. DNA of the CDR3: TGTGCCAGCAGCTTAGCAATGGGGGCTGAAGCTTTCTTT. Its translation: CASSLAMGAEAFF.

The CDR3 nucleotides are TGTGCCAGTAGCCTAGCGGGGGGTAATGAGCAGTTCTTC. The encoded protein is CASSLAGGNEQFF. The gene calls are TRBV19 and TRBJ2-1; 11 positions match TRBD2. This CDR3 has 13 amino acids. CDR1 is LNHDA and CDR2 is SQIVND in the germline V gene (reference sequence). After removal of 6 bases from V and 7 bases from J, the junction contained 2 bases not matched to a gene.

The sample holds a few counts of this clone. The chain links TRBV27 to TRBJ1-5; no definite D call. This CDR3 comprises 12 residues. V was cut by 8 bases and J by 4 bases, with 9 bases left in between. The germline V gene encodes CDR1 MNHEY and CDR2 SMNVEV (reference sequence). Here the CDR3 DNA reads TGTGCCAGCGCTGGGGAAAATCAGCCCCAGCATTTT. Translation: CASAGENQPQHF.

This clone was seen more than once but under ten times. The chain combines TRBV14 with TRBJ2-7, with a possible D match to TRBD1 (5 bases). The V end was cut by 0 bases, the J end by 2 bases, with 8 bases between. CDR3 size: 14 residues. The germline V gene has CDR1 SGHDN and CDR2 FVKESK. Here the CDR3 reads CASSQEQAPYEQYF. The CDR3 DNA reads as TGTGCCAGCAGCCAAGAACAGGCTCCCTACGAGCAGTACTTC.

The CDR3 DNA reads as TGTGCCAGCTCACCAAAGAACCTAGCCGGGGAGCTGTTTTTT. This sequence encodes CASSPKNLAGELFF. The rearrangement joins TRBV18 to TRBJ2-2; D is ambiguous. V shed 2 bases and J shed 6 bases, with 10 bases lying between them. CDR1 is KGHSH, CDR2 LQKENI, per germline. There are 14 residues in the CDR3.

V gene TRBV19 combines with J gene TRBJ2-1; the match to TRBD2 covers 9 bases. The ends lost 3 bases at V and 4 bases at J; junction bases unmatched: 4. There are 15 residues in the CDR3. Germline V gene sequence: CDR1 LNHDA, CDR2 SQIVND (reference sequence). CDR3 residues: CASSITSGLYNEQFF. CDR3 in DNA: TGTGCCAGTAGTATTACTAGCGGGCTTTACAATGAGCAGTTCTTC. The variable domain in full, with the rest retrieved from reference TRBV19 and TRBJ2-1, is DGGITQSPKYLFRKEGQNVTLSCEQNLNHDAMYWYRQDPGQGLRLIYYSQIVNDFQKGDIAEGYSVSREKKESFPLTVTSAQKNPTAFYLCASSITSGLYNEQFFGPGTRLTVL.